The clone carrying this T cell receptor (beta chain) was found once. Its antigen remains unknown. Clones were read by immunoSEQ multiplex PCR, and TCRdb kept only the in-frame ones, dropping some. The sample lists about a million clones; roughly 77% were seen once. The data are from a study of shared clonotypes between healthy human individuals. Study-level points and caveats: Sharing across four donors was highest in naive CD4 (approximately 5%) and lowest in memory CD8 (0.4%).

CDR1 and CDR2 from the germline V gene are PRHDT and FYEKMQ (reference sequence). The V gene end was trimmed by 5 bases and the J gene end by 11 bases; junction bases not matched to a gene: 8. The CDR3 covers 12 residues. Material for sequencing was memory CD4+ T cells from PBMCs. Subset given: CD45RA-negative fraction. The gene calls are TRBV13 and TRBJ1-1; 7 bases agree with TRBD1. This receptor was obtained from a man between 18 and 35 years old in good health. Some clones in this sample may be carry-over from other donors' samples. The CDR3 is CASSMDRRGAFF. CDR3 nucleotides: TGTGCCAGCAGCATGGACAGGCGGGGTGCTTTCTTT.